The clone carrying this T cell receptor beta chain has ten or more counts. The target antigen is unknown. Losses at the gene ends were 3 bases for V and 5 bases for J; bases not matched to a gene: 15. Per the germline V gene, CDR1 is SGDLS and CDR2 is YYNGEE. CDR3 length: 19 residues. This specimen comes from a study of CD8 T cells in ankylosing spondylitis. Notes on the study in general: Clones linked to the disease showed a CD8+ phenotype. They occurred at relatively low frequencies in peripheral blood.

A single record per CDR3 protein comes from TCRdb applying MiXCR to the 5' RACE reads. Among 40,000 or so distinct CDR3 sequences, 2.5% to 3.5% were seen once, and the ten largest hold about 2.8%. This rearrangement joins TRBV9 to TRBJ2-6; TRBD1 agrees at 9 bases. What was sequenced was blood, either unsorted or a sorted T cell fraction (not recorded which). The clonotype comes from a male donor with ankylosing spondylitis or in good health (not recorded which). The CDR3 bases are TGTGCCAGCAGCGCAGGGTTGGGACAGGGACCCCTGTGGGCCAACGTCCTGACTTTC. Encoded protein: CASSAGLGQGPLWANVLTF. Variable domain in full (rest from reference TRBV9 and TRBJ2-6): DSGVTQTPKHLITATGQRVTLRCSPRSGDLSVYWYQQSLDQGLQFLIQYYNGEERAKGNILERFSAQQFPDLHSELNLSSLELGDSALYFCASSAGLGQGPLWANVLTFGAGSRLTVL.